The clone carrying this TCR beta chain occurred many times. The antigen remains unidentified. This sample was included in a study of T cell repertoires in cytomegalovirus infection. V gave up 6 bases and J gave up 2 bases, with 14 bases separating them. CDR3 length: 15 amino acids. Germline-derived CDR1 and CDR2 are SGHTA and FQGNSA. TCRdb passed the reads through MiXCR, listing each CDR3 protein once. The table has about 340,000 distinct CDR3 sequences, almost 30% seen once. The clonotype comes from a human donor in good health (CMV status not recorded). Some clones in this sample may be carry-over from other donors' samples. The chain couples TRBV7-2 to TRBJ1-5; D is possibly TRBD1 (5 bases). The specimen comprised cultured PBMCs, sampled from culture after CMV antigen stimulation. This CDR3 reads CASSVQRGGNQPQHF. CDR3 DNA sequence: TGTGCCAGCAGTGTTCAGAGGGGAGGCAATCAGCCCCAGCATTTT.